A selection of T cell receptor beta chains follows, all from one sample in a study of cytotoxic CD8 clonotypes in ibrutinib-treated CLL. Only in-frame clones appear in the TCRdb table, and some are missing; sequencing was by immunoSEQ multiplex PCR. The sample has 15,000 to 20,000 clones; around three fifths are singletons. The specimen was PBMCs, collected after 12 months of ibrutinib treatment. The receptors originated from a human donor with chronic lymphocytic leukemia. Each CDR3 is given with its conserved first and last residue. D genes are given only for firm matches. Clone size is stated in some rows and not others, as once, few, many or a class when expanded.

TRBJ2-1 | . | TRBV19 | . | CASSLQRSSYNEQFF | TGTGCCAGTAGCCTACAGAGGAGCTCCTACAATGAGCAGTTCTTC
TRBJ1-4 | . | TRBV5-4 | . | CASSSSGQWKLFF | TGTGCCAGCAGTTCATCCGGACAGTGGAAACTGTTTTTT
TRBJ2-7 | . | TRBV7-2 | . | CASSPSGLSYEQYF | TGTGCCAGCAGCCCGTCGGGACTCTCCTACGAGCAGTACTTC
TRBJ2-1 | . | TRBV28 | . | CASNPGQTLNEQFF | TGTGCCAGCAACCCAGGGCAGACACTCAATGAGCAGTTCTTC
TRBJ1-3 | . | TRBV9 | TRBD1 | CASGSPPGTDSYSGNTIYF | TGTGCCAGCGGCTCACCTCCCGGGACAGATTCTTACTCTGGAAACACCATATATTTT
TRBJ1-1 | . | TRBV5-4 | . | CASSFSRDTEAFF | TGTGCCAGCAGCTTCTCCCGGGACACTGAAGCTTTCTTT
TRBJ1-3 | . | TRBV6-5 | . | CASSRDLSSGNTIYF | TGTGCCAGCAGTAGGGACCTTTCCTCTGGAAACACCATATATTTT
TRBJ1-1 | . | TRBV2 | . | CASSGAWGANTEAFF | TGTGCCAGCAGTGGGGCGTGGGGAGCTAACACTGAAGCTTTCTTT
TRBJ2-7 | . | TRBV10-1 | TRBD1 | CASSESDRNPYEQYF | TGCGCCAGCAGTGAGTCGGACAGGAACCCATACGAGCAGTACTTC
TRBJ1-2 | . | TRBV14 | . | CASSQDRAGVRGYTF | TGTGCCAGCAGCCAAGATAGGGCAGGGGTACGGGGCTACACCTTC
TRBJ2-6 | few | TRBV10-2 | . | CASSGGAGANVLTF | TGCGCCAGCAGTGGGGGGGCTGGGGCCAACGTCCTGACTTTC
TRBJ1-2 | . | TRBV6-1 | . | CASRGGSLPYGYTF | TGTGCCAGCAGAGGGGGATCCCTTCCTTATGGCTACACCTTC
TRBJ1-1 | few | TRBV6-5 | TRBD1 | CASSPGTGLNTEAFF | TGTGCCAGCAGTCCCGGGACAGGGTTGAACACTGAAGCTTTCTTT
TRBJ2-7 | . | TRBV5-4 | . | CASSLDRVGEQYF | TGTGCCAGCAGCTTGGATAGGGTTGGCGAGCAGTACTTC
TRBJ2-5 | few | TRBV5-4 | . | CASTDRETQYF | TGTGCCAGCACCGATCGGGAGACCCAGTACTTC
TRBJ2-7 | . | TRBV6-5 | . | CASAGQAISYEQYF | TGTGCCAGCGCTGGGCAGGCCATCTCCTACGAGCAGTACTTC
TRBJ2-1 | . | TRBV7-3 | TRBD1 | CASSFTGTGVNEQFF | TGTGCCAGCAGCTTCACCGGGACAGGGGTCAATGAGCAGTTCTTC
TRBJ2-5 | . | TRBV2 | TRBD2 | CASSVGSGKGETQYF | TGTGCCAGCAGTGTTGGCAGCGGGAAAGGGGAGACCCAGTACTTC
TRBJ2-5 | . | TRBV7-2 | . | CASSFLGGETQYF | TGTGCCAGCAGCTTCCTTGGCGGGGAGACCCAGTACTTC
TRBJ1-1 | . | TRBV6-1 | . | CASTEAAALFTEAFF | TGTGCCAGCACTGAAGCGGCAGCTCTTTTCACTGAAGCTTTCTTT
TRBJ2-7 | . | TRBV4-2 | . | CASSPDRLAQFYEQYF | TGTGCCAGCAGCCCTGACCGGCTAGCGCAATTCTACGAGCAGTACTTC
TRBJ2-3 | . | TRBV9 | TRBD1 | CASSVLGGQGTDTQYF | TGTGCCAGCAGCGTACTAGGGGGACAGGGAACAGATACGCAGTATTTT
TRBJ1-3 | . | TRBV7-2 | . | CASSLARGYSGNTIYF | TGTGCCAGCAGCTTAGCGCGGGGGTACTCTGGAAACACCATATATTTT
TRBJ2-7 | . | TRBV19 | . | CASSLRGTDTYEQYF | TGTGCCAGTAGTCTCCGGGGGACAGACACCTACGAGCAGTACTTC